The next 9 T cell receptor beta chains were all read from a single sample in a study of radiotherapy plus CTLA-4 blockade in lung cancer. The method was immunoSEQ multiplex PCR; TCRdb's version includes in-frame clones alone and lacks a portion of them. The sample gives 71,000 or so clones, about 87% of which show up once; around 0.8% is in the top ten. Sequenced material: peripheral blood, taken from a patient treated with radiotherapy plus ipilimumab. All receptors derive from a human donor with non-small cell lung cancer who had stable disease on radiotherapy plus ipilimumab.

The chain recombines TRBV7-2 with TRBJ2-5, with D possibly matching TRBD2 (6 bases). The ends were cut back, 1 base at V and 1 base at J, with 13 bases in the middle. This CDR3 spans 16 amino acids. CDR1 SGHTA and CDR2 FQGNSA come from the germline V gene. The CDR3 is CASSLVGMGGQETQYF. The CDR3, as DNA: TGTGCCAGCAGCTTAGTTGGGATGGGAGGCCAAGAGACCCAGTACTTC.

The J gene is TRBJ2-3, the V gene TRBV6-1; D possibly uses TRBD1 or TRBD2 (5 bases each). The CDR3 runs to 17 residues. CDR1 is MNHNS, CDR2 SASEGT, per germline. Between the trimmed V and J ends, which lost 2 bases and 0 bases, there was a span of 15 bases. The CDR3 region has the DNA TGTGCCAGCAGTGAAAGGGGACCGGGTAGGAGCACAGATACGCAGTATTTT. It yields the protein CASSERGPGRSTDTQYF.

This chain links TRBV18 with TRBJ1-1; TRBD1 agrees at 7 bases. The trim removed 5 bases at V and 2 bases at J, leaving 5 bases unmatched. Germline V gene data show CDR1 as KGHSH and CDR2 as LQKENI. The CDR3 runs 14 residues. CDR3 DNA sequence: TGTGCCAGCTCATCGGGACAGCTAAACACTGAAGCTTTCTTT. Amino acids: CASSSGQLNTEAFF.

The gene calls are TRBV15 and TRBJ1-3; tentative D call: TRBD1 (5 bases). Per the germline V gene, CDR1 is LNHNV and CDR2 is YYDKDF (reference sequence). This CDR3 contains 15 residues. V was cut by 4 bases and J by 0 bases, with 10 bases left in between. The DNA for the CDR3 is TGTGCCACCAGCATGGGGGGAATCTCTGGAAACACCATATATTTT. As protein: CATSMGGISGNTIYF.

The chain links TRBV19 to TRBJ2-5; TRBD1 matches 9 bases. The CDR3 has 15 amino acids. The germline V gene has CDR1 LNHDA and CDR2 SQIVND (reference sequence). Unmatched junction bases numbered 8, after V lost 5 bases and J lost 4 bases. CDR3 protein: CASSLYRGPRETQYF. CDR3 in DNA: TGTGCCAGTAGTCTATACAGGGGGCCCCGAGAGACCCAGTACTTC.

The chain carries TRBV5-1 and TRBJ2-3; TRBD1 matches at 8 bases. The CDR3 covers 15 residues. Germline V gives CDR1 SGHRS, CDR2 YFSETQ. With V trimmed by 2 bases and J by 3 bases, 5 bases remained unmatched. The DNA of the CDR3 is TGCGCCAGCAGCTTATCAGGGGGCGAAACAGATACGCAGTATTTT. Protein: CASSLSGGETDTQYF.

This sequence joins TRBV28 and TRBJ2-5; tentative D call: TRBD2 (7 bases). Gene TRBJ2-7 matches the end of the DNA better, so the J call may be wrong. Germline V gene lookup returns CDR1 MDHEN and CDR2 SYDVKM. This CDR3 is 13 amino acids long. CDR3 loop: CASRGGGSYEQYF. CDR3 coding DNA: TGTGCCAGCAGGGGAGGGGGGTCCTACGAGCAGTACTTC.

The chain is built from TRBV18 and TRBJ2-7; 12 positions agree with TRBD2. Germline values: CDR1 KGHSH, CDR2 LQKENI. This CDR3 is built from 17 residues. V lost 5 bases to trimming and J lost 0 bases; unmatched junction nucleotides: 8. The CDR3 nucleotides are TGTGCCAGCTCAACCCCTAGCGGGAGGGCCAGCTCCTACGAGCAGTACTTC. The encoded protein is CASSTPSGRASSYEQYF.

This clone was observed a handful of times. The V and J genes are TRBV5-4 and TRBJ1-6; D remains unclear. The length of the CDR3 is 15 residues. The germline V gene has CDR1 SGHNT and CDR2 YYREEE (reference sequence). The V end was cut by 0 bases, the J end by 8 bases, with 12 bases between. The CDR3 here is CASSLDLIPDSPLHF. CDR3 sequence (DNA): TGTGCCAGCAGCTTGGACCTTATTCCTGATTCACCCCTCCACTTT.